A single sample is the source of the 5 T cell receptor beta chains below, sequenced in a study of blood T cell repertoires in COVID-19. Sequencing was performed with immunoSEQ multiplex PCR; in TCRdb, only in-frame clones are kept and a portion is missing. The repertoire consists of about 85,000 clones, with around 81% occurring once and the leading ten covering about 6.3%. Sample: peripheral blood. These receptors were taken from a man in his 60s with acute or convalescent COVID-19.

This clone was counted a single time. The chain recombines TRBV7-2 with TRBJ2-1, with 8 bases matching TRBD2. V shed 2 bases and J 13 bases; nucleotides not matched to a gene: 7. The CDR3 extends over 13 amino acids. The germline CDR1 and CDR2 sequences are SGHTA and FQGNSA. As DNA, the CDR3 is TGTGCCAGCAGCTTACGGGGGGGAGAGAGTCAGTTCTTC. This encodes CASSLRGGESQFF.

This chain connects TRBV6-5 to TRBJ2-1, with 8 bases matching TRBD2. Germline V gene sequence: CDR1 MNHEY, CDR2 SVGAGI. The trim removed 0 bases at V and 4 bases at J, leaving 2 bases unmatched. The CDR3 is 15 amino acids. CDR3 sequence (DNA): TGTGCCAGCAGTTACTCGTCGGGGGGGTACAATGAGCAGTTCTTC. Its translation is CASSYSSGGYNEQFF.

The rearrangement uses TRBV30 and TRBJ1-2; the match to TRBD1 covers 10 bases. V was clipped by 4 bases and J by 8 bases; unmatched bases: 10. The CDR3 has 14 amino acids. CDR1 GTSNPN and CDR2 SVGIG come from the germline V gene (reference sequence). Here the CDR3 DNA reads TGTGCCTGGATCGGCCCGGGGACAGGGGAAGGCTACACCTTC. It specifies CAWIGPGTGEGYTF.

The chain has TRBV9 and TRBJ1-3, with 11 bases matching TRBD1. Germline V gives CDR1 SGDLS, CDR2 YYNGEE. CDR3 size: 16 residues. The V and J ends lost 1 base and 8 bases, in that order; junction bases with no gene match: 8. The CDR3 bases are TGTGCCAGCAGCGTATCCGGGACAGGGGGTCTGGACACCATATATTTT. Encoded protein: CASSVSGTGGLDTIYF.

The chain links TRBV5-1 to TRBJ1-6, with unresolved D. CDR1 and CDR2 (germline): SGHRS, YFSETQ. Trimming took 0 bases from V and 5 from J, leaving 6 bases between them. This CDR3 is built from 14 residues. CDR3 loop: CASSLGLNNSPLHF. The CDR3, as DNA: TGCGCCAGCAGCTTGGGACTGAATAATTCACCCCTCCACTTT.